This TCR beta chain was recovered during a study of T cell responses to AZD1222 COVID-19 vaccine. About the research overall: Analysis merged second doses at about 4 or about 12 weeks.

This clone was seen a few times. The antigen remains undetermined. The study's findings and limits: Repertoires were obtained only post-peak T cell response. The study found vaccine-associated CD4 TCRs spanning spike, dominant at 160-218 and 743-854.

CDR3 size: 13 residues. Looked up from germline, CDR1 is SNHLY and CDR2 is FYNNEI. V dropped 1 base and J dropped 8 bases, with 8 bases sitting between them. The data were produced by immunoSEQ multiplex PCR, yet TCRdb's version contains in-frame clones alone and is incomplete. The sample shows 90,000 to 130,000 clones, approximately 85% of them seen only once. The starting material was peripheral blood, obtained on day 0 of AZD1222 vaccination. The clonotype comes from an adult in good health. The chain links TRBV2 to TRBJ1-4, with D unresolved. The CDR3: CASSEGRVEKLFF. CDR3 nucleotides: TGTGCCAGCAGTGAAGGGAGGGTAGAAAAACTGTTTTTT.